This passage covers 30 T cell receptor beta chains from one sample sequenced in a study of T cells in Graves' hyperthyroidism and ophthalmopathy. Regions amplified from RNA transcripts were the TCR beta CDR3 regions. Researchers ran a first-round RT-PCR on the TCR CDR3 using the HTBI primer set. TCRdb reprocessed the multiplex PCR reads via MiXCR and lists one record per CDR3 protein. In the table there are some 210,000 distinct CDR3 sequences, roughly 18% of which are singletons. Sequenced input: blood. The receptor set was obtained from a man aged 50 or older with Graves' hyperthyroidism.

This chain joins TRBV6-1 and TRBJ1-5, with 8 bases that match TRBD1. Per germline, CDR1 MNHNS and CDR2 SASEGT. The CDR3 loop spans 14 amino acids. Trimming removed 5 bases from V and 5 bases from J; junction bases left unmatched: 5. In DNA, the CDR3 is TGTGCCAGCAGTTACGACAGGGGCTATCAGCCCCAGCATTTT. This codes for CASSYDRGYQPQHF.

The chain combines TRBV5-1 with TRBJ1-5; TRBD1 matches 7 bases. The J segment lost 5 bases and the V segment lost 3 bases, leaving 5 bases of the junction unmatched. The CDR3 runs to 14 residues. From germline, CDR1 is SGHRS and CDR2 YFSETQ. CDR3 sequence reads: CASSWTGPDQPQHF. CDR3 bases: TGCGCCAGCAGCTGGACAGGACCTGATCAGCCCCAGCATTTT.

There are many counts of this clonotype. The chain uses TRBV7-8 and TRBJ2-7; no definite D call. The ends were cut back, 4 bases at V and 7 bases at J, with 8 bases in the middle. The CDR3 runs 11 residues. Per germline, CDR1 SGHVS and CDR2 FQNEAQ. This chain's CDR3 is CASSSFNEQYF. The DNA of the CDR3 is TGTGCCAGCAGCTCGTTTAATGAGCAGTACTTC.

This clonotype was observed many times. The genes are TRBV6-2 or TRBV6-3 and TRBJ2-5; no clear D. This CDR3 has 14 residues. CDR1 and CDR2 from the germline V gene are MNHEY and SVGEGT. Trimming shortened V by 6 bases and J by 7 bases, and 18 bases separated the two germline ends. The CDR3 DNA reads TGTGCCAGCAGACCCCCTGGCCAATGGGGGACCCAGTACTTC. This gives the protein CASRPPGQWGTQYF.

This clonotype was seen just once. V usage is TRBV7-9 and J usage is TRBJ2-7, with no clear D. Trimming took off 4 bases at V and 2 bases at J, with 12 bases between the two ends. Germline V gives CDR1 SEHNR, CDR2 FQNEAQ (reference sequence). The CDR3 is 14 residues long. The CDR3 DNA reads as TGTGCCAGCAGCTCCTCACTGAAACCCTACGAGCAGTACTTC. It specifies CASSSSLKPYEQYF.

This clonotype was picked up many times. This chain uses TRBV7-2 with TRBJ2-3; TRBD2 agrees at 7 bases. Germline trimming cut 2 bases from V and 5 bases from J; bases unmatched to any gene: 10. The CDR3 has 16 amino acids. Germline lookup yields CDR1 SGHTA and CDR2 FQGNSA. The CDR3 protein is CASSLSLAGGGDTQYF. The CDR3 nucleotides are TGTGCCAGCAGCTTAAGTTTAGCGGGCGGGGGAGATACGCAGTATTTT.

Remarks on this clonotype: Just one base apart from a much larger clone, this may be a read error. V is TRBV30 and J is TRBJ2-3, with D perhaps matching TRBD1 or TRBD2 (5 bases each). The CDR3 loop spans 14 amino acids. V gave up 1 base and J gave up 1 base, with 9 bases separating them. CDR1 GTSNPN and CDR2 SVGIG come from the germline V gene (reference sequence). The CDR3 is CAWSEGRRTDTQYF. CDR3 DNA: TGTGCCTGGAGTGAGGGACGGCGCACAGATACGCAGTATTTT. The whole variable domain, remainder taken from reference TRBV30 and TRBJ2-3, is SQTIHQWPATLVQPVGSPLSLECTVEGTSNPNLYWYRQAAGRGLQLLFYSVGIGQISSEVPQNLSASRPQDRQFILSSKKLLLSDSGFYLCAWSEGRRTDTQYFGPGTRLTVL.

This clonotype showed up many times. The chain recombines TRBV2 with TRBJ2-7, with no clear D. The germline V gene has CDR1 SNHLY and CDR2 FYNNEI. The CDR3 extends over 13 amino acids. V was trimmed by 5 bases and J by 1 base, leaving 9 bases between them. The CDR3 reads CASSPGSSYEQYF. DNA for the CDR3: TGTGCCAGCAGTCCCGGGTCTTCCTACGAGCAGTACTTC.

At least ten counts were recorded for this clonotype. The chain links TRBV18 to TRBJ2-5; 7 bases align to TRBD1. Unmatched junction bases numbered 10, after V lost 3 bases and J lost 3 bases. The CDR3 is 16 amino acids. The germline CDR1 and CDR2 sequences are KGHSH and LQKENI. The CDR3 DNA is TGTGCCAGCTCACCGTATGGGTCCGGGACAGAAGAGACCCAGTACTTC. This gives the protein CASSPYGSGTEETQYF. Full variable domain (outside the CDR3, taken from reference TRBV18 and TRBJ2-5): NAGVMQNPRHLVRRRGQEARLRCSPMKGHSHVYWYRQLPEEGLKFMVYLQKENIIDESGMPKERFSAEFPKEGPSILRIQQVVRGDSAAYFCASSPYGSGTEETQYFGPGTRLLVL.

The chain recombines TRBV20-1 with TRBJ1-2; D is ambiguous. Between the trimmed V and J ends, which lost 0 bases and 4 bases, there was a span of 6 bases. Germline loops: CDR1 DFQATT, CDR2 SNEGSKA (reference sequence). This CDR3 is built from 12 residues. The CDR3 loop reads CSARELVYGYTF. CDR3 in DNA: TGCAGTGCTAGAGAGTTGGTCTATGGCTACACCTTC.

This clonotype was counted at least ten times. V is TRBV11-2 and J is TRBJ2-3; 9 nucleotides align to TRBD1. There are 17 residues in the CDR3. Germline CDR1 SGHAT, CDR2 FQNNGV. The junction had 15 bases not matched to a gene; V was cut back by 5 bases and J by 6 bases. CDR3 in amino acids: CASSRVLGQGWWDTQYF. The CDR3 DNA sequence: TGTGCCAGCAGCAGGGTCCTTGGACAGGGGTGGTGGGATACGCAGTATTTT.

V gene TRBV10-2 combines with J gene TRBJ1-1, with 7 bases lining up with TRBD1. CDR3 size: 15 residues. Losses at the gene ends were 3 bases for V and 1 base for J; bases not matched to a gene: 5. Germline values: CDR1 WSHSY, CDR2 SAAADI. Written as DNA, the CDR3 is TGCGCCAGCAGTGATATCGGGACAGAGAACACTGAAGCTTTCTTT. Amino acids: CASSDIGTENTEAFF.

This clonotype was detected only once. V and J are TRBV5-5 and TRBJ1-5; D unresolved. Germline V gives CDR1 SGHKS, CDR2 YYEKEE (reference sequence). The CDR3 is 13 residues long. Trimming shortened V by 4 bases and J by 6 bases, and 11 bases separated the two germline ends. The CDR3 DNA sequence: TGTGCCAGCAGCCTTGGTATCGGTCAGCCCCAGCATTTT. Its protein is CASSLGIGQPQHF.

In its sample, this clonotype was seen many times. J is TRBJ2-7 and V is TRBV14; a weak D match, TRBD1 (6 bases). The V end was cut by 3 bases, the J end by 5 bases, with 11 bases between. The CDR3 runs to 13 residues. CDR1 and CDR2 from the germline V gene are SGHDN and FVKESK. The DNA for the CDR3 is TGTGCCAGCAGCCACACAGGGACCCACGAGCAGTACTTC. The encoded protein is CASSHTGTHEQYF.

This clonotype was picked up many times. The V gene is TRBV20-1, the J gene TRBJ2-1, with 7 bases aligning to TRBD2. This CDR3 has 15 amino acids. The ends lost 0 bases at V and 2 bases at J; junction bases unmatched: 4. Germline lookup yields CDR1 DFQATT and CDR2 SNEGSKA (reference sequence). CDR3 bases: TGCAGTGCTAGAGATCCAGCGGGAACCTACAATGAGCAGTTCTTC. It specifies CSARDPAGTYNEQFF.

At least ten counts were recorded for this clonotype. The chain is built from TRBV6-1 and TRBJ1-1; TRBD1 matches at 8 bases. The germline CDR1 and CDR2 sequences are MNHNS and SASEGT. This CDR3 comprises 14 residues. The junction had 3 bases not matched to a gene; V was cut back by 6 bases and J by 0 bases. This CDR3 is CASRKDRVNTEAFF. DNA for the CDR3: TGTGCCAGCAGGAAGGACAGGGTGAACACTGAAGCTTTCTTT.

This clonotype was counted at least ten times. The rearrangement links TRBV5-1 to TRBJ2-1; TRBD1 agrees at 7 bases. The CDR3 is made up of 13 amino acids. Germline values: CDR1 SGHRS, CDR2 YFSETQ. V lost 5 bases to trimming and J lost 6 bases; unmatched junction nucleotides: 5. The CDR3 coding sequence is TGCGCCAGCAGACAGGGGTCAAGCAATGAGCAGTTCTTC. Translation: CASRQGSSNEQFF.

This clonotype showed up many times. V and J are TRBV20-1 and TRBJ2-7; 15 nucleotides agree with TRBD2. CDR1 DFQATT and CDR2 SNEGSKA come from the germline V gene (reference sequence). The length of the CDR3 is 15 residues. Unmatched junction bases numbered 12, after V lost 3 bases and J lost 12 bases. The CDR3 region has the DNA TGCAGTGCTAGTCCCCGGACTAGCGGGAGGGCCAGGCTGTACTTC. This encodes CSASPRTSGRARLYF.

The chain links TRBV7-9 to TRBJ2-3, with D uncertain. V was pared by 5 bases and J by 10 bases, with 13 bases between. The germline V gene encodes CDR1 SEHNR and CDR2 FQNEAQ (reference sequence). The CDR3 totals 12 residues. CDR3 in DNA: TGTGCCAGCAGCCCTCCCAAGCCCCCGCAGTATTTT. It codes for CASSPPKPPQYF.

Only a few counts were recorded for this clonotype. The chain recombines TRBV19 with TRBJ1-5, with TRBD1 matching 7 bases. Germline V gene data show CDR1 as LNHDA and CDR2 as SQIVND (reference sequence). The trim removed 3 bases at V and 9 bases at J, leaving 8 bases unmatched. This CDR3 spans 14 amino acids. The CDR3 here is CASSIGAGGRPQHF. The CDR3 nucleotides are TGTGCCAGTAGTATCGGGGCAGGGGGAAGGCCCCAGCATTTT.

This clonotype showed up many times. The rearrangement uses TRBV18 and TRBJ1-1; D ambiguous. V was cut by 2 bases and J by 3 bases, with 7 bases left in between. The CDR3 is 13 amino acids. Per germline, CDR1 KGHSH and CDR2 LQKENI. CDR3 residues: CASSPTRDTEAFF. The CDR3 DNA follows: TGTGCCAGCTCACCAACAAGAGACACTGAAGCTTTCTTT.

In this sample, this clonotype turned up many times. Its ends do not fully match the called genes, so a read error is possible. The CDR3 protein is CANSPRGTGLLDTQYF. In DNA form, the CDR3 reads TGTGCCAACTCACCCCGGGGGACAGGACTCCTAGATACGCAGTATTTT. The genes are TRBV18 and TRBJ2-3; 8 bases are a match to TRBD1. Germline V gene lookup returns CDR1 KGHSH and CDR2 LQKENI. The CDR3 covers 16 residues. Using reference TRBV18 and TRBJ2-3 for the parts outside the CDR3, the full variable domain is NAGVMQNPRHLVRRRGQEARLRCSPMKGHSHVYWYRQLPEEGLKFMVYLQKENIIDESGMPKERFSAEFPKEGPSILRIQQVVRGDSAAYFCANSPRGTGLLDTQYFGPGTRLTVL.

This clonotype has more than one count but fewer than ten. The chain uses TRBV20-1 and TRBJ2-4; 7 nucleotides line up with TRBD1. Trimming removed 3 bases from V and 0 bases from J; junction bases left unmatched: 5. In germline, CDR1 is DFQATT, CDR2 SNEGSKA (reference sequence). The CDR3 covers 15 residues. This CDR3 is CSARTGFLAKNIQYF. DNA of the CDR3: TGCAGTGCTAGGACAGGGTTTCTAGCCAAAAACATTCAGTACTTC.

Ten or more counts support this clonotype. V and J are TRBV7-8 and TRBJ2-1; D not resolved. Germline CDR1 SGHVS, CDR2 FQNEAQ. The V end lost 5 bases, the J end lost 2 bases, and 16 bases lay between the germline ends. The CDR3 extends over 16 amino acids. The DNA of the CDR3 is TGTGCCAGCAGCAGACTGAGGACCTCTCCCTACAATGAGCAGTTCTTC. Amino acid sequence: CASSRLRTSPYNEQFF.

This chain joins TRBV3-1 and TRBJ1-5; perhaps TRBD1 as D (5 bases). The CDR3 covers 17 residues. Germline CDR1 is LGHDT and CDR2 is YNNKEL (reference sequence). V was trimmed by 5 bases and J by 7 bases, leaving 24 bases between them. The CDR3: CASSSRYLGQGRQPQHF. In DNA form, the CDR3 reads TGTGCCAGCAGCTCGCGGTACTTGGGCCAGGGCCGCCAGCCCCAGCATTTT.

This clonotype was seen repeatedly, ten times or more. This chain links TRBV2 with TRBJ2-5, with TRBD2 identical over 10 bases. The CDR3 covers 17 residues. Germline CDR1 and CDR2: SNHLY and FYNNEI. Trimming removed 9 bases from V and 5 bases from J; junction bases left unmatched: 18. The DNA of the CDR3 is TGTGCCAGTTTAAGTCGGAGCGGGAGGGCCGTGCGGGAGACCCAGTACTTC. Residues: CASLSRSGRAVRETQYF.

This chain uses TRBV5-1 with TRBJ1-1; TRBD1 matches at 7 bases. CDR1 is SGHRS and CDR2 is YFSETQ in the germline V gene. The CDR3 totals 15 residues. J was trimmed by 2 bases and V by 4 bases; bases with no gene match: 8. For the CDR3, the DNA is TGCGCCAGCAGCCCGACGACAGGGAGTAACACTGAAGCTTTCTTT. Its protein is CASSPTTGSNTEAFF.

The chain links TRBV7-8 to TRBJ2-7, with TRBD2 matching 11 bases. The CDR3 contains 15 residues. V lost 5 bases and J lost 2; bases outside the gene matches: 5. Germline lookup yields CDR1 SGHVS and CDR2 FQNEAQ. The CDR3 DNA is TGTGCCAGCAGCCTGCAACTAGCGGGAGCCTACGAGCAGTACTTC. Residues: CASSLQLAGAYEQYF.

This clonotype occurred a few times. V usage is TRBV12-3 or TRBV12-4 and J usage is TRBJ2-3, with 7 bases aligning to TRBD2. The CDR3 is made up of 13 amino acids. After removal of 5 bases from V and 4 bases from J, the junction contained 3 bases not matched to a gene. The CDR3 nucleotides are TGTGCCAGCAGTCGGACTAGAGCAGATACGCAGTATTTT. Amino acids: CASSRTRADTQYF.

This clonotype was counted at least ten times. The J gene is TRBJ2-5, the V gene TRBV7-9; D is possibly TRBD2 (7 bases). Germline V gives CDR1 SEHNR, CDR2 FQNEAQ (reference sequence). The CDR3 totals 16 residues. The germline V and J ends were trimmed by 7 bases and 0 bases, with 18 bases remaining between them. CDR3 region: CASNQGGGTYQETQYF. DNA of the CDR3: TGTGCCAGCAACCAGGGAGGGGGAACGTACCAAGAGACCCAGTACTTC.